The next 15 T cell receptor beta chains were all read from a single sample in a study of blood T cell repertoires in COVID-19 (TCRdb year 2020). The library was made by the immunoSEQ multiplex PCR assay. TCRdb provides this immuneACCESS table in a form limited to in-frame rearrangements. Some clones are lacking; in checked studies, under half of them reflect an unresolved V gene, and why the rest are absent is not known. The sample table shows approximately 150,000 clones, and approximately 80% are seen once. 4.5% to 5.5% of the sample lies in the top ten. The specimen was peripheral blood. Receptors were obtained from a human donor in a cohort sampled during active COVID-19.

The chain's CDR3 is CASSEGQGARYEQYV. CDR3 DNA: TGTGCCAGCAGTGAAGGGCAGGGGGCGCGGTACGAGCAGTACGTC. V usage is TRBV6-1 and J usage is TRBJ2-7, with 8 positions matching TRBD1. The CDR3 is made up of 15 amino acids. The germline CDR1 and CDR2 sequences are MNHNS and SASEGT. V lost 1 base and J lost 4; bases outside the gene matches: 6.

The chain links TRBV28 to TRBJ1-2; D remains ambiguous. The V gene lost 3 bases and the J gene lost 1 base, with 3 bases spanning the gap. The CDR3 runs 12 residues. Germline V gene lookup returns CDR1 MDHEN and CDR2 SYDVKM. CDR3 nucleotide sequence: TGTGCCAGCAGTTTTAATAACTATGGCTACACCTTC. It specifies CASSFNNYGYTF.

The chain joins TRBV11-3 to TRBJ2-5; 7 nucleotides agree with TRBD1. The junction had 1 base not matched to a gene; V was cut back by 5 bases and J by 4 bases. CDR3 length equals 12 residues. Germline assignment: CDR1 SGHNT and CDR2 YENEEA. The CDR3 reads CASSRDRETQYF. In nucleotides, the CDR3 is TGTGCCAGCAGCCGGGACAGAGAGACCCAGTACTTC.

CDR3: CAWRGQTSNQPQHF. For the CDR3, the DNA is TGTGCCTGGAGAGGACAGACTAGCAATCAGCCCCAGCATTTT. The gene calls are TRBV30 and TRBJ1-5; D might be TRBD1 (6 bases). Trimming took 3 bases from V and 0 from J, leaving 9 bases between them. The CDR3 loop spans 14 amino acids. The germline gives CDR1 GTSNPN, CDR2 SVGIG (reference sequence).

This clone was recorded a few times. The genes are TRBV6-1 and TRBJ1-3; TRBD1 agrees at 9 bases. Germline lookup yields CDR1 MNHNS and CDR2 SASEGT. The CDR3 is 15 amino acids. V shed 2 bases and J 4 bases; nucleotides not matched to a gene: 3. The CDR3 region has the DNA TGTGCCAGCAGTGAATGGACAGGGGTAGGAAACACCATATATTTT. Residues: CASSEWTGVGNTIYF.

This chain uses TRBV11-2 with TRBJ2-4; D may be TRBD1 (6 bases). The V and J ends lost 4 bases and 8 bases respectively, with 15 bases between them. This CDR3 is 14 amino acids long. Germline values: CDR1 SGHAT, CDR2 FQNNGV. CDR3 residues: CASSSLDRRHIQYF. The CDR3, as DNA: TGTGCCAGCAGCTCCCTCGACAGGAGGCACATTCAGTACTTC.

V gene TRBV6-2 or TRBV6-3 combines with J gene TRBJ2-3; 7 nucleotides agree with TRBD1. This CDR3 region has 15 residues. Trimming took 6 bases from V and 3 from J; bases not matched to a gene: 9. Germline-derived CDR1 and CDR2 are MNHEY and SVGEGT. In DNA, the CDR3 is TGTGCCAGCAGCCGACCTAGGGGGCCAACAGATACGCAGTATTTT. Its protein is CASSRPRGPTDTQYF.

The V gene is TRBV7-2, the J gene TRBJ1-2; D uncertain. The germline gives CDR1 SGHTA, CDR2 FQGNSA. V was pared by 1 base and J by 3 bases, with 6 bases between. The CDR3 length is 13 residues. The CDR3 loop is CASSLVTYYGYTF. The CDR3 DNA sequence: TGTGCCAGCAGCTTAGTCACATACTATGGCTACACCTTC.

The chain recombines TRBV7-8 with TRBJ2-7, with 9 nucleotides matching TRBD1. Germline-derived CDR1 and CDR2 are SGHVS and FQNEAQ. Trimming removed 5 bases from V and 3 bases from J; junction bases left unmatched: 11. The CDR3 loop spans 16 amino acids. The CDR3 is CASSPNPTGGDYEQYV. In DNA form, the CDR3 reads TGTGCCAGCAGCCCAAACCCGACAGGGGGAGACTACGAGCAGTACGTC.

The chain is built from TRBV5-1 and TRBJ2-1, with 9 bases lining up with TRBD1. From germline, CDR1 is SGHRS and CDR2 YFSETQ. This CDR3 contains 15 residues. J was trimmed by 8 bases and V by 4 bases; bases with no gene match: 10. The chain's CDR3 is CASSAKGQGSDEQFF. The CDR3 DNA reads TGCGCCAGCAGCGCCAAGGGACAGGGCAGCGATGAGCAGTTCTTC. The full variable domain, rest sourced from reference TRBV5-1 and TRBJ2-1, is KAGVTQTPRYLIKTRGQQVTLSCSPISGHRSVSWYQQTPGQGLQFLFEYFSETQRNKGNFPGRFSGRQFSNSRSEMNVSTLELGDSALYLCASSAKGQGSDEQFFGPGTRLTVL.

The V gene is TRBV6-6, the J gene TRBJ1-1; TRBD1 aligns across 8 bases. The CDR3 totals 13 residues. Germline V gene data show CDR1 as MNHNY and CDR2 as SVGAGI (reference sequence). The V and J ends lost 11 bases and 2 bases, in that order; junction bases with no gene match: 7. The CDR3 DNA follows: TGTGCCGGCGACAGGGGAGGAAACACTGAAGCTTTCTTT. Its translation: CAGDRGGNTEAFF.

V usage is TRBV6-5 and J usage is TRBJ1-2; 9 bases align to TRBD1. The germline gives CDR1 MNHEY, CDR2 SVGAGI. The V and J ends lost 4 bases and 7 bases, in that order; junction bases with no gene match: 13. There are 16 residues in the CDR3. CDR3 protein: CASSFRDRATYGGYTF. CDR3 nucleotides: TGTGCCAGCAGTTTCCGGGACAGGGCCACTTATGGTGGCTACACCTTC.

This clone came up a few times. The CDR3 region is CASSELGEVSQPQHF. The DNA for the CDR3 is TGTGCCAGCAGTGAACTAGGGGAAGTTAGTCAGCCCCAGCATTTT. This chain uses TRBV6-1 with TRBJ1-5; D may be TRBD1 (5 bases). CDR3 length: 15 amino acids. The germline V gene has CDR1 MNHNS and CDR2 SASEGT. Trimming stripped 2 bases from V and 6 bases from J, with 14 bases between.

The CDR3 DNA is TGTGCCTGGAGTGTAGTCAGGATGAACACTGAAGCTTTCTTT. Its translation is CAWSVVRMNTEAFF. The chain links TRBV30 to TRBJ1-1; D unresolved. This CDR3 has 14 amino acids. Trimming removed 0 bases from V and 0 bases from J, with 8 bases in between. CDR1 is GTSNPN, CDR2 SVGIG, per germline (reference sequence).

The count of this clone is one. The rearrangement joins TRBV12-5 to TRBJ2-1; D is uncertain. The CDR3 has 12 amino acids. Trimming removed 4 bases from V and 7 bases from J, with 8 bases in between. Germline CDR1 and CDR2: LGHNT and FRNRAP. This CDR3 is CASGSNSNEQFF. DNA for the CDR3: TGTGCTAGTGGTTCCAACTCGAATGAGCAGTTCTTC.